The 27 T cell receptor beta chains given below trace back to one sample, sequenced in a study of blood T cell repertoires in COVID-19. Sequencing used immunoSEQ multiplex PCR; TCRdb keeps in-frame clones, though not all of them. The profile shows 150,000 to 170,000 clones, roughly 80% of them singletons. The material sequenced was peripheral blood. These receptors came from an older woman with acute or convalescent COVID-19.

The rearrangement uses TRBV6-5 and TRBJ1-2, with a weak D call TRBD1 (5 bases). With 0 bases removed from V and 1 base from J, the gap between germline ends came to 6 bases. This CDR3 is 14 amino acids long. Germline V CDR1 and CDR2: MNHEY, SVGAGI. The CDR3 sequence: CASSYSRDNYGYTF. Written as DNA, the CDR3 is TGTGCCAGCAGTTACTCCAGGGATAACTATGGCTACACCTTC.

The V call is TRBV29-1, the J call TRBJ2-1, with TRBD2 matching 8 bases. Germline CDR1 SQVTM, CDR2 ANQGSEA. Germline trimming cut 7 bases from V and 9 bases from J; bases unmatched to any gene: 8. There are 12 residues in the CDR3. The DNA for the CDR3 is TGCAGCGAGGCTAGCGGGTTGACTGAGCAGTTCTTC. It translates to CSEASGLTEQFF.

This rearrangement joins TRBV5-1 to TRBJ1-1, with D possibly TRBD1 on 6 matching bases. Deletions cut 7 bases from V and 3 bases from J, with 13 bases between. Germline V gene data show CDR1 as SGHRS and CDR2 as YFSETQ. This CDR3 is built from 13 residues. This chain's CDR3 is CASRQQGYTEAFF. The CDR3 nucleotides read TGCGCCAGCCGACAACAGGGATACACTGAAGCTTTCTTT. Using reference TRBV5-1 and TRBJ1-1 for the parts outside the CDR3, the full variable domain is KAGVTQTPRYLIKTRGQQVTLSCSPISGHRSVSWYQQTPGQGLQFLFEYFSETQRNKGNFPGRFSGRQFSNSRSEMNVSTLELGDSALYLCASRQQGYTEAFFGQGTRLTVV.

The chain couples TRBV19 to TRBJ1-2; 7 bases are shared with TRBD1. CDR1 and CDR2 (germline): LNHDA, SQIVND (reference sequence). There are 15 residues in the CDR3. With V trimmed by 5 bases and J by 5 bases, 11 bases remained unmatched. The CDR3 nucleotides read TGTGCCAGTAGTCTCTCCGAGACAGGGAAATATGGCTACACCTTC. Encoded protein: CASSLSETGKYGYTF.

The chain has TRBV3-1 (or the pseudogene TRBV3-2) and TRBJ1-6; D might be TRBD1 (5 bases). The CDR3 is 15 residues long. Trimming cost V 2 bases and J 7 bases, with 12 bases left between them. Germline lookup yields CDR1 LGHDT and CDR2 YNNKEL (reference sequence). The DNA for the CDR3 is TGTGCCAGCAGCCAATCTCAGGGATTGAATTCACCCCTCCACTTT. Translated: CASSQSQGLNSPLHF.

DNA of the CDR3: TGTGCCAGCAGCCGGACTAGGGGACCGGTCTACGAGCAGTACTTC. Its protein is CASSRTRGPVYEQYF. The chain uses TRBV3-1 (or the pseudogene TRBV3-2) and TRBJ2-7, with 7 positions matching TRBD2. J lost 3 bases, V lost 4 bases, and 9 bases had no gene match. CDR3 length: 15 residues. The germline V gene encodes CDR1 LGHDT and CDR2 YNNKEL (reference sequence).

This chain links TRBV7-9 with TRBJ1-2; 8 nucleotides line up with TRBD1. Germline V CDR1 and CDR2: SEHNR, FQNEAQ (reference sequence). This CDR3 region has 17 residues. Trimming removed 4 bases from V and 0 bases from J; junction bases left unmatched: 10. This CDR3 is CASSSRTGNPANYGYTF. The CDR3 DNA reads TGTGCCAGCAGCTCCCGGACAGGGAACCCCGCTAACTATGGCTACACCTTC.

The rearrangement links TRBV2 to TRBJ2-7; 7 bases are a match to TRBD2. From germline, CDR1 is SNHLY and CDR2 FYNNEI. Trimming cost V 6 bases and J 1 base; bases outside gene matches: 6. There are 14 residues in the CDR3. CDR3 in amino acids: CASRLRDYSYEQYF. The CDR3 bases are TGTGCCAGCAGACTTCGGGACTATTCCTACGAGCAGTACTTC.

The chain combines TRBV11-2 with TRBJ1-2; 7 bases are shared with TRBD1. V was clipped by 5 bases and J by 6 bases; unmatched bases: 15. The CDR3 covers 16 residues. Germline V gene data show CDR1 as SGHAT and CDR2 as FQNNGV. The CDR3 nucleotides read TGTGCCAGCAGCCCATTAGGATGGGGACAGCGGGATGGCTACACCTTC. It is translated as CASSPLGWGQRDGYTF.

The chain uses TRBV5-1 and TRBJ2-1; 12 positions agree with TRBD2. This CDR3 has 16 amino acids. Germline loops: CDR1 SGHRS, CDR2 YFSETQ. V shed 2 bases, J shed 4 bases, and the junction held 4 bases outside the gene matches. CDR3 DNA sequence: TGCGCCAGCAGCTTAAGACTAGCGGGGGCATACAATGAGCAGTTCTTC. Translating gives CASSLRLAGAYNEQFF.

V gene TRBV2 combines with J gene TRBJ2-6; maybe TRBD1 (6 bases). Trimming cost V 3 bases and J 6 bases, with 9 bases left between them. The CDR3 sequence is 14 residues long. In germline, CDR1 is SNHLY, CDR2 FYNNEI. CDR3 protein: CASSDRTEANVLTF. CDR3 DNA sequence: TGTGCCAGCAGTGATCGGACAGAGGCCAACGTCCTGACTTTC. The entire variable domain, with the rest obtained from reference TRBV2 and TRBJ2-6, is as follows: EPEVTQTPSHQVTQMGQEVILRCVPISNHLYFYWYRQILGQKVEFLVSFYNNEISEKSEIFDDQFSVERPDGSNFTLKIRSTKLEDSAMYFCASSDRTEANVLTFGAGSRLTVL.

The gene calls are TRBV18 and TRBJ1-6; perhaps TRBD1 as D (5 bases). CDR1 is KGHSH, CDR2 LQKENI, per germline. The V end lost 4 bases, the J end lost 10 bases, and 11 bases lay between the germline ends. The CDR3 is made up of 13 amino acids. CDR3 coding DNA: TGTGCCAGCTCACTGGACAAGTCATCACCCCTCCACTTT. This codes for CASSLDKSSPLHF.

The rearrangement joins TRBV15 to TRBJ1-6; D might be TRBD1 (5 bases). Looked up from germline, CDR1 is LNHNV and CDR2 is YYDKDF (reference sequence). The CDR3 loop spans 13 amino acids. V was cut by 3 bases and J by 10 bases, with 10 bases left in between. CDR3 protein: CATSSDSDSPLHF. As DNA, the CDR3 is TGTGCCACCAGCAGTGACAGTGACTCACCCCTCCACTTT.

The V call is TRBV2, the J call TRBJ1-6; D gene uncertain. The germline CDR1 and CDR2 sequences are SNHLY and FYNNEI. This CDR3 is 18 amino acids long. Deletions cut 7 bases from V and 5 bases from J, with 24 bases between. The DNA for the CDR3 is TGTGCCAGCACCGAACCTCAAACGTACTCCTTGGATAATTCACCCCTCCACTTT. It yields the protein CASTEPQTYSLDNSPLHF. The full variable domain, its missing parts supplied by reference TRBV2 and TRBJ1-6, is EPEVTQTPSHQVTQMGQEVILRCVPISNHLYFYWYRQILGQKVEFLVSFYNNEISEKSEIFDDQFSVERPDGSNFTLKIRSTKLEDSAMYFCASTEPQTYSLDNSPLHFGNGTRLTVT.

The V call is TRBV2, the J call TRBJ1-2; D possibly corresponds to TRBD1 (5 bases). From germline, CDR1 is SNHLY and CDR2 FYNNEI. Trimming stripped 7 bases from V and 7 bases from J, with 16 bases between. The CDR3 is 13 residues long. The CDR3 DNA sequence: TGTGCCAGCATTCGATCCGGCCAGGGTGGCTACACCTTC. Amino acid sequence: CASIRSGQGGYTF.

CDR3 DNA sequence: TGTGCCAGCAGTCGGAGTTACGAGCAGTACTTC. Translating gives CASSRSYEQYF. The V gene is TRBV6-2 or TRBV6-3, the J gene TRBJ2-7; D gene uncertain. Germline CDR1 MNHEY, CDR2 SVGEGT. Trimming left V 5 bases short and J 4 bases short, with 6 bases between. The CDR3 is 11 residues long.

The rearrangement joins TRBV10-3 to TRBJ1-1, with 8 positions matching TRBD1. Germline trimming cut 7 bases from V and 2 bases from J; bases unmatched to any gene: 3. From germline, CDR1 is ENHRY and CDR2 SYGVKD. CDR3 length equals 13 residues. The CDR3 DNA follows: TGTGCCATCACGGACAGGGCCAACACTGAAGCTTTCTTT. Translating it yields CAITDRANTEAFF.

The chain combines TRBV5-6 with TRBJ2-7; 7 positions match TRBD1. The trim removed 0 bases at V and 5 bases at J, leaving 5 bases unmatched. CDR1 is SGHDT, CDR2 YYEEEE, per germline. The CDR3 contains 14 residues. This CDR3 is CASSLERGPHEQYV. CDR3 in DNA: TGTGCCAGCAGCTTGGAGAGGGGGCCGCACGAGCAGTACGTC.

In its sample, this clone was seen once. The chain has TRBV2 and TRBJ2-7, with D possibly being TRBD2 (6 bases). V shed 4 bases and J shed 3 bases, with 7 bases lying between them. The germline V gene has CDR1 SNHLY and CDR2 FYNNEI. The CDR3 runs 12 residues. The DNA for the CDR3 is TGTGCCAGCAGTGGGAGGGGCTACGAGCAGTACGTC. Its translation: CASSGRGYEQYV.

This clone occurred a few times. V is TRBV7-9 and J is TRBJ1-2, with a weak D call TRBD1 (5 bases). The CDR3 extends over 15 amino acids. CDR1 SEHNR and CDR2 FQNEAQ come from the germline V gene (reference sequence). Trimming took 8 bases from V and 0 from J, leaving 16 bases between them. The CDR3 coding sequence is TGTGCCAGCGCGAGGCAGGGATTGACTAACTATGGCTACACCTTC. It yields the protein CASARQGLTNYGYTF. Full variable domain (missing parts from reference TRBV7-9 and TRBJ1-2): DTGVSQNPRHKITKRGQNVTFRCDPISEHNRLYWYRQTLGQGPEFLTYFQNEAQLEKSRLLSDRFSAERPKGSFSTLEIQRTEQGDSAMYLCASARQGLTNYGYTFGSGTRLTVV.

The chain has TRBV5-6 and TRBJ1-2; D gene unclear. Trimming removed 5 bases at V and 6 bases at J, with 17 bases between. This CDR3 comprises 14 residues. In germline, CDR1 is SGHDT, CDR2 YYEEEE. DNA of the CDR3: TGTGCCAGCAGACCAGTCGGGAGAAATAATGGCTACACCTTC. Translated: CASRPVGRNNGYTF.

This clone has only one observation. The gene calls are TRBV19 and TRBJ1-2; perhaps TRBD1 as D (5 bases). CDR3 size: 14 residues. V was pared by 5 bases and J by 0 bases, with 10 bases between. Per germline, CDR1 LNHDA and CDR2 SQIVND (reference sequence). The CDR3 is CASSPWDSNYGYTF. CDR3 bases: TGTGCCAGTAGTCCCTGGGACTCTAACTATGGCTACACCTTC.

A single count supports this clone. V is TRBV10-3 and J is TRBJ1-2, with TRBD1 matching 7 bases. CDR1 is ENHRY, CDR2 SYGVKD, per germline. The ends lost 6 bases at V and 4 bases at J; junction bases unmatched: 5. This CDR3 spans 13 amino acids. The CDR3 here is CAISSTGSYGYTF. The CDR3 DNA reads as TGTGCCATCAGCTCGACAGGGAGCTATGGCTACACCTTC.

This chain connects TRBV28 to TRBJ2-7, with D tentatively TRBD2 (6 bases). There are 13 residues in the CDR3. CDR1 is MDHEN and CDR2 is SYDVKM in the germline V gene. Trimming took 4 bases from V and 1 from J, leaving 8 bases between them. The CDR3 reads CASSYGSSYEQYV. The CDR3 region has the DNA TGTGCCAGCAGTTACGGGAGTTCCTACGAGCAGTACGTC.

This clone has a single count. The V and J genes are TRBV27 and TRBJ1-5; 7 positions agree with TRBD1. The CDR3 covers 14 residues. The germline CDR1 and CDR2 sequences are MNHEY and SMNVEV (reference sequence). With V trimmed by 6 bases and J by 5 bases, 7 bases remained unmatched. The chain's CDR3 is CASSLGTVDQPQHF. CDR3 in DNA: TGTGCCAGCAGCCTCGGGACAGTGGATCAGCCCCAGCATTTT.

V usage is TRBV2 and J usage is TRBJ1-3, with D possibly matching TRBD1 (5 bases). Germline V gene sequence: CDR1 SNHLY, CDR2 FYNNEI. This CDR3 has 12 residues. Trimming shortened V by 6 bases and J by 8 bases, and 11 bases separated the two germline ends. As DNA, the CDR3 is TGTGCCAGCAGGGCCGACAGTTACACCATATATTTT. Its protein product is CASRADSYTIYF.

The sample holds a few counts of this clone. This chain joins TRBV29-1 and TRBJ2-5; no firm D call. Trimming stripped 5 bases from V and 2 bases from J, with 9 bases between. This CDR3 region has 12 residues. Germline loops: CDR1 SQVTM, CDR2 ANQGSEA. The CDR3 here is CSVRATQETQYF. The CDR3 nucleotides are TGCAGCGTTCGCGCGACACAAGAGACCCAGTACTTC.